This TCR delta chain was recorded in a study of γδ T cells in repeated Plasmodium falciparum infection. Across the whole study: Malian samples came from no-transmission periods or across acute febrile malaria episodes. General study points: Vgamma9/Vdelta2+ T cells showed a stable polyclonal repertoire with shared TCRgamma sequences.

Gammadelta T cells were flow-sorted from PBMC into Vgamma9/Vdelta2+ and Vdelta2-negative populations for bulk analysis. TCRdb made new clone calls on the multiplex PCR reads using CATT. The table lists approximately 93,000 delta-chain clones, 0.75% to 1% of them singletons. The CDR3 spans 22 residues. CDR1 TSWWSYY and CDR2 QGS come from the germline V gene. J lost 0 bases, V lost 3 bases, and 24 bases had no gene match. Only a few counts were recorded for this clone. What it binds is unknown. Given a far larger clone just one base away, this is likely a sequencing read error. Other DNA sequences of this sample code for an identical CDR3.

The chain is built from TRDV1 and TRDJ1, with 8 bases identical to TRDD2. The source material was gamma-delta T cells from blood. The clonotype was recovered from a pool of human donors (malaria-infected and uninfected, not separated). The CDR3 sequence: CALGDNRSLFLRLGSYTDKLIF. The CDR3 bases are TGTGCTCTTGGGGATAATCGCTCCCTCTTCCTACGGCTTGGTTCCTACACCGATAAACTCATCTTT.